This TCR beta chain was sequenced in a study of memory CD4+ T cells and cytomegalovirus serostatus. General study results and limits: The CMV-associated TCR signature appears largely within the CD4+ memory repertoire.

Assay used: immunoSEQ multiplex PCR; TCRdb lists only in-frame clones, some missing. The sample has about 50,000 clones, around 76% seen once. The sort gate was single viable CD3+CD4+CD8-CD45RO+ cells for memory CD4+ T cells. CMV serostatus came from serum IgG against pp150, pp28, p38, p52. In regard to this clone: The antigen is undetermined.

The CDR3 has 16 amino acids. Germline CDR1 MNHNY, CDR2 SVGAGI (reference sequence). V was clipped by 3 bases and J by 0 bases, with 14 bases between them. The sequenced sample consisted of memory CD4+ T cells from blood. The receptor was isolated from an adult in good health and CMV-seronegative. This chain joins TRBV6-6 and TRBJ1-2; D call uncertain. The CDR3 nucleotides read TGTGCCAGCAGTTATGTAGTTAACATAGCTAACTATGGCTACACCTTC. Its protein is CASSYVVNIANYGYTF.